These T cell receptor beta chains were read from a single sample in a study of beta chain features in type 1 diabetes. Sequencing used immunoSEQ multiplex PCR; TCRdb keeps in-frame clones, though not all of them. The sample has under 900,000 clones, about a sixth seen once; the top ten hold 0.02% to 0.025%. The source material was naive CD4+ T cells from blood. These receptors all come from a woman between 18 and 30 years old in good health. CDR3s include the opening cysteine and the closing phenylalanine or tryptophan. The D gene is left open where the match is weak. Clone size is shown for a subset of rows, as once, few, many or a class of expanded clone.

>-|TRBV7-2|TRBJ2-7|-|14
TGTGCCAGCAGCCGGGACACAAGCTCCTACGAGCAGTACTTC
CASSRDTSSYEQYF
>-|TRBV19|TRBJ1-2|-|14
TGTGCCAGTAGTATCGGCGCACGGAACTATGGCTACACCTTC
CASSIGARNYGYTF
>few|TRBV7-9|TRBJ2-3|-|13
TGTGCCAGCAGCCACGTAGCGTCAGATACGCAGTATTTT
CASSHVASDTQYF
>-|TRBV15|TRBJ2-5|-|13
TGTGCCACCAGCAAGCGTAGGGAAGAGACCCAGTACTTC
CATSKRREETQYF
>-|TRBV9|TRBJ2-2|TRBD2|19
TGTGCCAGCAGCGTAGGCATCCGACTAGCGGGAGAAGTAGGCGGGGAGCTGTTTTTT
CASSVGIRLAGEVGGELFF
>-|TRBV7-2|TRBJ2-2|TRBD1|15
TGTGCCAGCAGACGGACAGGGCTAAACACCGGGGAGCTGTTTTTT
CASRRTGLNTGELFF
>-|TRBV15|TRBJ2-3|TRBD2|18
TGTGCCACCAGCAGAGAGGGGACTAGCGGTCGTAGCACAGATACGCAGTATTTT
CATSREGTSGRSTDTQYF
>-|TRBV27|TRBJ2-1|TRBD2|17
TGTGCCAGCAGTTTACGACTAGCGGGAGGGGGGTACAATGAGCAGTTCTTC
CASSLRLAGGGYNEQFF
>-|TRBV7-9|TRBJ2-3|TRBD2|15
TGTGCCAGCAGCTTAACTAGCGGGAGAGCGGATACGCAGTATTTT
CASSLTSGRADTQYF
>few|TRBV5-1|TRBJ2-1|-|16
TGCGCCAGCAGCATGGACACTGGCGGCTCCTACAATGAGCAGTTCTTC
CASSMDTGGSYNEQFF